The subject of this entry is one T cell receptor (beta chain). These data belong to a study of shared clonotypes between healthy human individuals. Study background: There were three CD4 naive, three CD4 memory, two CD8 naive and one CD8 memory plates per donor.

Methods used by the authors: Filtering of immunoSEQ junctional sequences could not match full-length read filtering. Data came from immunoSEQ multiplex PCR; TCRdb stores just in-frame clones and leaves some out. V, J and clone size derive from that table, while D and trimming were established from the DNA sequence. The profile shows 550,000 to 700,000 clones, 60% to 75% of them singletons. The study drew all its donors from Caucasian adults living in Nashville, Tennessee. The specimen sequenced was memory CD4+ T cells sorted from blood. Sample subset: CD45RA-negative fraction. The sequence came from a woman aged 25 to 39 in good health.

This chain's CDR3 is CASGVGGHEQFF. The CDR3 nucleotides read TGTGCCAGCGGTGTTGGGGGCCATGAGCAGTTCTTC. The V and J genes are TRBV28 and TRBJ2-1, with D maybe TRBD1 (6 bases). This CDR3 is built from 12 residues. The germline CDR1 and CDR2 sequences are MDHEN and SYDVKM. V was trimmed by 8 bases and J by 8 bases, leaving 13 bases between them.